This is a list of T cell receptor beta chains from one sample in a study of T cell changes during pregnancy in multiple sclerosis. Some clones are missing from TCRdb's copy, which holds only in-frame ones; the method was immunoSEQ multiplex PCR. The sample has roughly 39,000 clones, roughly 93% seen once; the top ten hold approximately 1.4%. Sequences were obtained from PBMCs (not recorded whether the cells were cultured). All receptors come from a female donor with multiple sclerosis, enrolled in a pregnancy study. The CDR3 runs from the conserved cysteine through the conserved F or W. The order of the fields is CDR3 protein, CDR3 DNA, CDR3 length, clone size, J gene, V gene, D gene. D genes are given only for firm matches. Size tells how often a clone was seen (once, few, many) or the class of an expanded clone, and some rows leave it out.

CDR3 protein: CASSQDGARATYEQYF
CDR3 DNA: TGTGCCAGCAGCCAAGACGGGGCAAGGGCAACCTACGAGCAGTACTTC
CDR3 length: 16
clone size: once
J gene: TRBJ2-7
V gene: TRBV4-2
D gene: NA

CDR3 protein: CASSWETSGSGELFF
CDR3 DNA: TGCGCCAGCAGCTGGGAGACTAGCGGGTCCGGGGAGCTGTTTTTT
CDR3 length: 15
clone size: NA
J gene: TRBJ2-2
V gene: TRBV5-1
D gene: TRBD2

CDR3 protein: CASSDIRGISNQPQHF
CDR3 DNA: TGTGCCAGCAGTGATATCAGGGGGATTAGCAATCAGCCCCAGCATTTT
CDR3 length: 16
clone size: NA
J gene: TRBJ1-5
V gene: TRBV6-1
D gene: TRBD1

CDR3 protein: CASSLVGGPGEKLFF
CDR3 DNA: TGTGCCAGCAGCTTAGTTGGGGGGCCAGGGGAAAAACTGTTTTTT
CDR3 length: 15
clone size: few
J gene: TRBJ1-4
V gene: TRBV7-2
D gene: NA

CDR3 protein: CASSPLLWDPSSYNEQFF
CDR3 DNA: TGTGCCAGCAGCCCTCTCCTTTGGGACCCAAGCTCCTACAATGAGCAGTTCTTC
CDR3 length: 18
clone size: NA
J gene: TRBJ2-1
V gene: TRBV5-4
D gene: NA

CDR3 protein: CASSRSWEGSYEQYF
CDR3 DNA: TGCGCCAGCAGCCGCTCGTGGGAGGGGAGCTACGAGCAGTACTTC
CDR3 length: 15
clone size: NA
J gene: TRBJ2-7
V gene: TRBV5-1
D gene: TRBD2

CDR3 protein: CASSEASRGREGSEAFF
CDR3 DNA: TGTGCCAGCAGTGAAGCGTCACGGGGAAGGGAGGGATCTGAAGCTTTCTTT
CDR3 length: 17
clone size: NA
J gene: TRBJ1-1
V gene: TRBV6-1
D gene: NA

CDR3 protein: CASSNPRVATGELFF
CDR3 DNA: TGTGCCAGTAGTAACCCTCGGGTTGCCACCGGGGAGCTGTTTTTT
CDR3 length: 15
clone size: NA
J gene: TRBJ2-2
V gene: TRBV19
D gene: NA

CDR3 protein: CATAPGQEDFNEKLFF
CDR3 DNA: TGTGCCACCGCCCCGGGACAGGAGGATTTTAATGAAAAACTGTTTTTT
CDR3 length: 16
clone size: NA
J gene: TRBJ1-4
V gene: TRBV7-9
D gene: TRBD1

CDR3 protein: CASSQVEGSTPDTQYF
CDR3 DNA: TGCGCCAGCAGCCAAGTCGAGGGGTCTACCCCAGATACGCAGTATTTT
CDR3 length: 16
clone size: NA
J gene: TRBJ2-3
V gene: TRBV4-1
D gene: NA

CDR3 protein: CSVEPAGQQETQYF
CDR3 DNA: TGCAGCGTTGAACCGGCAGGGCAACAAGAGACCCAGTACTTC
CDR3 length: 14
clone size: NA
J gene: TRBJ2-5
V gene: TRBV29-1
D gene: NA

CDR3 protein: CASSSSGRATDTQYF
CDR3 DNA: TGTGCCAGCAGTTCTAGCGGGAGGGCCACAGATACGCAGTATTTT
CDR3 length: 15
clone size: NA
J gene: TRBJ2-3
V gene: TRBV28
D gene: TRBD2

CDR3 protein: CASSPRAGELFF
CDR3 DNA: TGTGCCAGCTCACCAAGGGCCGGGGAGCTGTTTTTT
CDR3 length: 12
clone size: once
J gene: TRBJ2-2
V gene: TRBV18
D gene: NA

CDR3 protein: CASSHSEDTEAFF
CDR3 DNA: TGCGCCAGCAGCCACTCCGAGGACACTGAAGCTTTCTTT
CDR3 length: 13
clone size: NA
J gene: TRBJ1-1
V gene: TRBV5-1
D gene: NA

CDR3 protein: CASSPRTGGNQPQHF
CDR3 DNA: TGTGCCAGCAGCCCCAGGACAGGGGGCAATCAGCCCCAGCATTTT
CDR3 length: 15
clone size: NA
J gene: TRBJ1-5
V gene: TRBV6-4
D gene: TRBD1